The 12 T cell receptor beta chains presented below share a single source sample, sequenced in a study of shared clonotypes between healthy human individuals. Libraries were prepared by immunoSEQ multiplex PCR; TCRdb keeps only in-frame clonotypes and omits some of them. The repertoire holds about 470,000 clones, with 75% to 85% as singletons. What was sequenced was PBMCs. The receptors derive from a woman aged 40 to 50 in good health. Some clones in this sample may be carry-over from other donors' samples.

The chain combines TRBV19 with TRBJ2-3; TRBD2 matches 12 bases. The V gene end was trimmed by 4 bases and the J gene end by 6 bases; junction bases not matched to a gene: 8. The CDR3 loop spans 16 amino acids. Germline-derived CDR1 and CDR2 are LNHDA and SQIVND (reference sequence). This chain's CDR3 is CASSRGLAGAGDTQYF. The CDR3 DNA is TGTGCCAGTAGTAGGGGACTAGCGGGCGCAGGGGATACGCAGTATTTT. Based on the CDR3 plus reference TRBV19 and TRBJ2-3, the full variable domain is DGGITQSPKYLFRKEGQNVTLSCEQNLNHDAMYWYRQDPGQGLRLIYYSQIVNDFQKGDIAEGYSVSREKKESFPLTVTSAQKNPTAFYLCASSRGLAGAGDTQYFGPGTRLTVL.

The chain combines TRBV7-9 with TRBJ2-1, with TRBD2 identical over 9 bases. Trimming cost V 7 bases and J 8 bases; bases outside gene matches: 6. This CDR3 contains 13 residues. Germline CDR1 and CDR2: SEHNR and FQNEAQ (reference sequence). As DNA, the CDR3 is TGTGCCAGCAAGGCTAGCGGGACCCATGAGCAGTTCTTC. This sequence encodes CASKASGTHEQFF. The full variable domain, in which reference TRBV7-9 and TRBJ2-1 provide the parts outside the CDR3, is DTGVSQNPRHKITKRGQNVTFRCDPISEHNRLYWYRQTLGQGPEFLTYFQNEAQLEKSRLLSDRFSAERPKGSFSTLEIQRTEQGDSAMYLCASKASGTHEQFFGPGTRLTVL.

As DNA, the CDR3 is TGCGCCAGCAGGAGGGGCTACACCTTC. Translation: CASRRGYTF. The chain joins TRBV10-1 to TRBJ1-2; D gene uncertain. V dropped 6 bases and J dropped 8 bases, with 4 bases sitting between them. CDR3 length equals 9 residues. The germline V gene encodes CDR1 WNHNN and CDR2 SYGVQD (reference sequence).

The chain employs TRBV29-1 and TRBJ2-7, with 7 bases that match TRBD2. V dropped 3 bases and J dropped 7; count of bases not matched to a gene: 9. The CDR3 contains 13 residues. Germline assignment: CDR1 SQVTM and CDR2 ANQGSEA. The CDR3 DNA reads TGCAGCGTTGATGTGGCGGGAGCGCAAGAGCAGTACTTC. Its protein is CSVDVAGAQEQYF.

With respect to this clone: A single base separates this from a much larger clone, so it may be a read error. Other DNA sequences of this sample code for an identical CDR3. The chain couples TRBV2 to TRBJ2-5, with a possible D match to TRBD2 (6 bases). V was shortened by 8 bases and J by 7 bases, with 17 bases between the two germline ends. The germline V gene encodes CDR1 SNHLY and CDR2 FYNNEI. The CDR3 sequence is 13 residues long. CDR3 in amino acids: CASVLGAGGTQYF. CDR3 coding DNA: TGTGCCAGCGTCCTAGGGGCCGGGGGGACCCAGTACTTC.

V is TRBV29-1 and J is TRBJ2-2, with no clear D. This CDR3 has 12 residues. In germline, CDR1 is SQVTM, CDR2 ANQGSEA. With 8 bases removed from V and 1 base from J, the gap between germline ends came to 8 bases. The CDR3 sequence: CSWAGNTGELFF. CDR3 sequence (DNA): TGCAGCTGGGCAGGGAACACCGGGGAGCTGTTTTTT.

This clone was recorded once. This rearrangement joins TRBV4-3 to TRBJ1-1; D remains ambiguous. The germline CDR1 and CDR2 sequences are LGHNA and YSLEER. V was pared by 1 base and J by 1 base, with 10 bases between. There are 15 residues in the CDR3. CDR3 sequence (DNA): TGCGCCAGCAGCCAAGGTCGGCAAACGAACACTGAAGCTTTCTTT. Translated: CASSQGRQTNTEAFF.

This clone was seen just once. V is TRBV18 and J is TRBJ2-3; 9 positions match TRBD2. J was trimmed by 7 bases and V by 1 base; bases with no gene match: 15. The V gene's germline CDR1 is KGHSH and CDR2 LQKENI. This CDR3 spans 18 amino acids. CDR3 in DNA: TGTGCCAGCTCACCACGGTTAAGCGGGAGGCGATCGGTAAATACGCAGTATTTT. It specifies CASSPRLSGRRSVNTQYF.

The rearrangement joins TRBV5-4 to TRBJ2-7, with D possibly being TRBD1 or TRBD2 (5 bases each). Germline lookup yields CDR1 SGHNT and CDR2 YYREEE (reference sequence). Trimming shortened V by 0 bases and J by 2 bases, and 15 bases separated the two germline ends. This CDR3 comprises 16 residues. Written as DNA, the CDR3 is TGTGCCAGCAGCTTGGGTACCGGGACGGAGACCTACGAGCAGTACTTC. This translates into CASSLGTGTETYEQYF.

The chain links TRBV5-1 to TRBJ1-1; 9 bases align to TRBD1. The CDR3 covers 18 residues. Trimming at V came to 0 bases and at J to 1 base, leaving 10 bases not matched to a gene. From germline, CDR1 is SGHRS and CDR2 YFSETQ. The CDR3 DNA is TGCGCCAGCAGCTTGGCCGCGGGACAGGGTTTTCAGAACACTGAAGCTTTCTTT. Encoded protein: CASSLAAGQGFQNTEAFF.

V usage is TRBV7-9 and J usage is TRBJ2-7; D is unresolved. The CDR3 totals 14 residues. Trimming removed 0 bases from V and 7 bases from J, with 13 bases in between. Germline V gene data show CDR1 as SEHNR and CDR2 as FQNEAQ (reference sequence). In DNA form, the CDR3 reads TGTGCCAGCAGCTTAGCAGGCGTGAATGGAGAGCAGTACTTC. As protein: CASSLAGVNGEQYF. Drawing the rest from reference TRBV7-9 and TRBJ2-7, the complete variable domain is DTGVSQNPRHKITKRGQNVTFRCDPISEHNRLYWYRQTLGQGPEFLTYFQNEAQLEKSRLLSDRFSAERPKGSFSTLEIQRTEQGDSAMYLCASSLAGVNGEQYFGPGTRLTVT.

This chain connects TRBV11-2 to TRBJ1-4, with TRBD1 as a possible D gene (5 bases). This CDR3 spans 14 amino acids. V gave up 7 bases and J gave up 6 bases, with 15 bases separating them. Germline V CDR1 and CDR2: SGHAT, FQNNGV. The CDR3: CASTRGLLDEKLFF. In nucleotides, the CDR3 is TGTGCCAGCACCCGGGGCCTTTTAGATGAAAAACTGTTTTTT.